The 22 T cell receptor beta chains given below trace back to one sample, sequenced in a study of T cell repertoires in cytomegalovirus infection. TCRdb independently ran MiXCR on the reads; one entry per CDR3 protein. The sample lists about 180,000 distinct CDR3 sequences, around 15% occurring once. Sequencing was done on a sample of PBMCs. The receptors stem from a human donor in good health (CMV status not recorded). Some clones in this sample may be carry-over from other donors' samples.

This chain uses TRBV20-1 with TRBJ2-7; unclear D gene. Germline CDR1 DFQATT, CDR2 SNEGSKA (reference sequence). The CDR3 covers 13 residues. Trimming left V 1 base short and J 1 base short, with 8 bases between. CDR3 nucleotides: TGCAGTGCTAGAGGCAGGATTTCCTACGAGCAGTACTTC. The encoded protein is CSARGRISYEQYF.

There are a few counts of this clonotype. The chain is built from TRBV27 and TRBJ1-1, with TRBD1 as a possible D gene (5 bases). The CDR3 has 15 residues. Per germline, CDR1 MNHEY and CDR2 SMNVEV (reference sequence). Trimming shortened V by 3 bases and J by 2 bases, and 13 bases separated the two germline ends. The CDR3 here is CASSLVSGGNTEAFF. The CDR3 DNA reads as TGTGCCAGCAGTTTGGTCAGCGGGGGAAACACTGAAGCTTTCTTT.

This rearrangement joins TRBV12-3 or TRBV12-4 to TRBJ1-5, with D unclear. V was pared by 5 bases and J by 4 bases, with 6 bases between. The CDR3 runs 12 residues. The CDR3: CASSRRNQPQHF. CDR3 DNA: TGTGCCAGCAGTCGTCGGAATCAGCCCCAGCATTTT.

Ten or more counts support this clonotype. The chain carries TRBV12-3 or TRBV12-4 and TRBJ2-7; D is unclear. The CDR3 has 12 residues. V shed 2 bases and J shed 4 bases, with 6 bases lying between them. The CDR3 protein is CASSLNGYEQYF. The DNA of the CDR3 is TGTGCCAGCAGTTTAAACGGTTACGAGCAGTACTTC.

This clonotype was seen only a few times. The CDR3 DNA reads as TGCAGCGTCCGACAGGGGATGGCCAAAAACATTCAGTACTTC. Translated, it gives CSVRQGMAKNIQYF. J is TRBJ2-4 and V is TRBV29-1, with 8 positions matching TRBD1. This CDR3 is 14 amino acids long. J gave up 1 base and V 6 bases, and 5 bases lay outside the gene matches. CDR1 is SQVTM, CDR2 ANQGSEA, per germline.

V and J are TRBV5-6 and TRBJ1-1, with unresolved D. Trimming took off 5 bases at V and 0 bases at J, with 26 bases between the two ends. CDR3 length: 19 residues. Germline CDR1 and CDR2: SGHDT and YYEEEE. The CDR3 loop reads CASRPYLPDGWEVNTEAFF. The CDR3 bases are TGTGCCAGCAGACCCTACCTACCCGACGGGTGGGAAGTGAACACTGAAGCTTTCTTT.

This clonotype was counted at least ten times. The genes are TRBV7-9 and TRBJ1-3, with TRBD1 as a possible D gene (6 bases). Trimming took 3 bases from V and 0 from J, leaving 9 bases between them. CDR1 is SEHNR and CDR2 is FQNEAQ in the germline V gene (reference sequence). This CDR3 contains 15 residues. The CDR3 reads CASSFQGTSGNTIYF. The CDR3 bases are TGTGCCAGCAGCTTCCAGGGGACCTCTGGAAACACCATATATTTT. The variable domain in full, with the rest retrieved from reference TRBV7-9 and TRBJ1-3, is DTGVSQNPRHKITKRGQNVTFRCDPISEHNRLYWYRQTLGQGPEFLTYFQNEAQLEKSRLLSDRFSAERPKGSFSTLEIQRTEQGDSAMYLCASSFQGTSGNTIYFGEGSWLTVV.

This clonotype has more than one count but fewer than ten. The chain carries TRBV7-9 and TRBJ1-1, with D unclear. The CDR3 runs to 13 residues. Per the germline V gene, CDR1 is SEHNR and CDR2 is FQNEAQ (reference sequence). With 5 bases removed from V and 4 bases from J, the gap between germline ends came to 11 bases. The CDR3 bases are TGTGCCAGCAGCCCCCTAAGGGCCACTGAAGCTTTCTTT. As protein: CASSPLRATEAFF.

This clonotype was counted many times. The chain combines TRBV7-2 with TRBJ2-1, with D possibly matching TRBD2 (6 bases). The CDR3 consists of 15 residues. Deletions cut 5 bases from V and 4 bases from J, with 15 bases between. CDR1 and CDR2 from the germline V gene are SGHTA and FQGNSA. CDR3 coding DNA: TGTGCCAGCAGCCTCGAACCGGGACTTTACAATGAGCAGTTCTTC. This codes for CASSLEPGLYNEQFF.

This rearrangement joins TRBV7-9 to TRBJ2-1; 8 nucleotides agree with TRBD2. CDR3 length: 16 amino acids. Trimming took 2 bases from V and 8 from J; bases not matched to a gene: 11. In germline, CDR1 is SEHNR, CDR2 FQNEAQ (reference sequence). The CDR3 region is CASSLLKGREGHEQFF. The CDR3 DNA sequence: TGTGCCAGCAGCTTATTAAAAGGACGGGAGGGCCATGAGCAGTTCTTC.

This clonotype has a handful of counts. The chain links TRBV10-3 to TRBJ2-3; D is undetermined. V shed 3 bases and J shed 2 bases, with 6 bases lying between them. CDR1 and CDR2 from the germline V gene are ENHRY and SYGVKD. CDR3 length: 13 amino acids. The CDR3 bases are TGTGCCATCAGTGAACTGAACACAGATACGCAGTATTTT. Translating gives CAISELNTDTQYF.

This clonotype appeared many times. J is TRBJ1-3 and V is TRBV7-2; D is possibly TRBD1 (6 bases). Germline V gene lookup returns CDR1 SGHTA and CDR2 FQGNSA. The ends were cut back, 6 bases at V and 8 bases at J, with 23 bases in the middle. The CDR3 consists of 16 residues. The chain's CDR3 is CASSYYGTRLGDTIYF. Written as DNA, the CDR3 is TGTGCCAGCAGTTATTACGGGACAAGACTCGGGGACACCATATATTTT.

This clonotype was counted a few times. The chain has TRBV20-1 and TRBJ2-7; D is tentatively TRBD1 or TRBD2 (5 bases each). V dropped 0 bases and J dropped 4 bases, with 13 bases sitting between them. The CDR3 has 14 residues. Germline lookup yields CDR1 DFQATT and CDR2 SNEGSKA (reference sequence). CDR3 nucleotide sequence: TGCAGTGCTAGAGATCGGGGACCCCCTTACGAGCAGTACTTC. Translated: CSARDRGPPYEQYF.

The rearrangement links TRBV11-2 to TRBJ2-7; 9 bases are shared with TRBD1. The CDR3 is 14 amino acids. V dropped 5 bases and J dropped 2; count of bases not matched to a gene: 4. Germline assignment: CDR1 SGHAT and CDR2 FQNNGV. The CDR3 region has the DNA TGTGCCAGCAGCACCGGGACAGGGACCTACGAGCAGTACTTC. This translates into CASSTGTGTYEQYF. The full variable domain, its missing parts supplied by reference TRBV11-2 and TRBJ2-7, is EAGVAQSPRYKIIEKRQSVAFWCNPISGHATLYWYQQILGQGPKLLIQFQNNGVVDDSQLPKDRFSAERLKGVDSTLKIQPAKLEDSAVYLCASSTGTGTYEQYFGPGTRLTVT.

The chain carries TRBV28 and TRBJ1-1, with D unresolved. Germline-derived CDR1 and CDR2 are MDHEN and SYDVKM. There are 11 residues in the CDR3. The germline V and J ends were trimmed by 11 bases and 4 bases, with 11 bases remaining between them. CDR3 region: CAVNRPTEAFF. The CDR3 region has the DNA TGTGCCGTCAACCGACCCACTGAAGCTTTCTTT. The complete variable domain, with remaining parts taken from reference TRBV28 and TRBJ1-1, reads DVKVTQSSRYLVKRTGEKVFLECVQDMDHENMFWYRQDPGLGLRLIYFSYDVKMKEKGDIPEGYSVSREKKERFSLILESASTNQTSMYLCAVNRPTEAFFGQGTRLTVV.

This clonotype was observed at least ten times. V and J are TRBV7-2 and TRBJ1-1, with D possibly being TRBD1 (5 bases). The V end lost 2 bases, the J end lost 5 bases, and 12 bases lay between the germline ends. The CDR3 length is 14 residues. Germline CDR1 SGHTA, CDR2 FQGNSA. CDR3: CASSLNRGGTEAFF. The CDR3 DNA is TGTGCCAGCAGCTTAAATAGGGGAGGTACTGAAGCTTTCTTT.

This clonotype was found many times. The chain combines TRBV5-1 with TRBJ2-7; D may be TRBD2 (5 bases). Trimming shortened V by 2 bases and J by 4 bases, and 10 bases separated the two germline ends. Germline V gene lookup returns CDR1 SGHRS and CDR2 YFSETQ. The CDR3 contains 13 residues. This chain's CDR3 is CASSFGRSYEQYF. For the CDR3, the DNA is TGCGCCAGCAGCTTTGGGAGATCGTACGAGCAGTACTTC.

This clonotype showed up many times. V gene TRBV6-2 or TRBV6-3 combines with J gene TRBJ2-7, with 10 bases fitting TRBD2. The CDR3 is 15 amino acids. Germline CDR1 is MNHEY and CDR2 is SVGEGT. V trimming: 0 bases; J trimming: 9 bases; junction bases outside the gene matches: 8. The CDR3 spells CASSYSLAGASGQYF. In DNA, the CDR3 is TGTGCCAGCAGTTACTCGCTAGCGGGGGCCAGCGGGCAGTACTTC.

In this sample, this clonotype turned up many times. V usage is TRBV15 and J usage is TRBJ1-5; TRBD1 is a possible D gene (6 bases). Germline loops: CDR1 LNHNV, CDR2 YYDKDF (reference sequence). The V gene lost 1 base and the J gene lost 4 bases, with 11 bases spanning the gap. The CDR3 runs to 15 residues. The CDR3 coding sequence is TGTGCCACCAGCAGAGTAGGGACAACTAATCAGCCCCAGCATTTT. Its translation: CATSRVGTTNQPQHF. The full variable domain, in which reference TRBV15 and TRBJ1-5 provide the parts outside the CDR3, is DAMVIQNPRYQVTQFGKPVTLSCSQTLNHNVMYWYQQKSSQAPKLLFHYYDKDFNNEADTPDNFQSRRPNTSFCFLDIRSPGLGDTAMYLCATSRVGTTNQPQHFGDGTRLSIL.

This clonotype was seen at least ten times. The chain has TRBV7-2 and TRBJ1-2; the match to TRBD1 covers 7 bases. The J segment lost 7 bases and the V segment lost 1 base, leaving 9 bases of the junction unmatched. Germline CDR1 reads SGHTA; CDR2 reads FQGNSA. The CDR3 has 15 residues. CDR3: CASSLGDSGRGGYTF. The DNA for the CDR3 is TGTGCCAGCAGCTTAGGGGACAGTGGACGGGGTGGCTACACCTTC.

This chain uses TRBV20-1 with TRBJ2-7; 10 positions match TRBD2. V shed 4 bases and J 2 bases; nucleotides not matched to a gene: 5. Germline lookup yields CDR1 DFQATT and CDR2 SNEGSKA (reference sequence). This CDR3 has 14 residues. The CDR3 DNA is TGCAGTGCTATAACTAGCGGGACTACCTACGAGCAGTACTTC. This sequence encodes CSAITSGTTYEQYF.

This clonotype was recorded a few times. CDR3 sequence reads: CASSLDLGTGVDNEQFF. CDR3 in DNA: TGTGCCAGCAGCTTAGATTTAGGGACAGGGGTCGACAATGAGCAGTTCTTC. This rearrangement joins TRBV7-9 to TRBJ2-1; 10 positions match TRBD1. V trimming: 1 base; J trimming: 5 bases; junction bases outside the gene matches: 8. The CDR3 consists of 17 residues. Germline lookup yields CDR1 SEHNR and CDR2 FQNEAQ (reference sequence).